This TCR beta chain is from a study of CD8 T cells in Susac syndrome. For the study at large: There were Susac syndrome patients who were therapy-naive at blood draw, others on corticosteroids, and others on intravenous immunoglobulin alone. The study, taken as a whole, reports: As the study acknowledged, the number of individuals in its TCR sequencing and HLA analysis was relatively small.

V shed 6 bases and J 1 base; nucleotides not matched to a gene: 6. Germline values: CDR1 DFQATT, CDR2 SNEGSKA (reference sequence). This CDR3 comprises 15 residues. cDNA came from about 0.5 to 1 ug RNA primed by random hexamers. MiXCR, applied by TCRdb to the immunoSEQ multiplex PCR reads, yields one record per CDR3 protein. The sample holds some 110,000 distinct CDR3 sequences, roughly 94% seen once. Comments on this clonotype: The antigen remains undetermined.

The authors negatively isolated CD8+ and CD4+ T cells and FACS-enriched TEMRA cells. This receptor was taken from a human donor with Susac syndrome. The gene calls are TRBV20-1 and TRBJ2-5, with 12 bases matching TRBD2. The sequenced sample consisted of CD8+ T cells from PBMCs. The CDR3 loop is CSAKTSGGPQETQYF. The CDR3 nucleotides are TGCAGTGCAAAGACTAGCGGGGGACCCCAAGAGACCCAGTACTTC.